Sequencing of this T cell receptor (beta chain) was carried out in a study of T cell responses to AZD1222 COVID-19 vaccine. Overall study results and limits: Among spike-specific TCRs, nearly half reportedly target unmutated variant regions.

The CDR3 length is 14 residues. V was clipped by 0 bases and J by 2 bases, with 8 bases between them. Germline V lookup: CDR1 LNHNV, CDR2 YYDKDF (reference sequence). About this clone: Its matching antigen is unknown.

The protocol was immunoSEQ multiplex PCR, while the TCRdb copy is restricted to in-frame clones and leaves out a portion. The repertoire holds tens of thousands of clones, with 89% as singletons. The material was peripheral blood, obtained 28 days after the second AZD1222 dose. The V gene is TRBV15, the J gene TRBJ2-7; D remains unclear. This clonotype originated in an adult who received the AZD1222 COVID-19 vaccine. The CDR3 spells CATSRESTTYEQYF. For the CDR3, the DNA is TGTGCCACCAGCAGAGAAAGCACCACCTACGAGCAGTACTTC.